This T cell receptor beta chain was observed in a study of blood T cell repertoires in COVID-19. The CDR3 runs to 18 residues. V was trimmed by 3 bases and J by 5 bases, leaving 22 bases between them. Germline CDR1 reads MGHRA; CDR2 reads YSYEKL. Profiling relied on immunoSEQ multiplex PCR, and the TCRdb table lists in-frame clones only, not all of them. The sample has approximately 170,000 clones; roughly 81% are singletons. This sequence joins TRBV4-1 and TRBJ1-4; maybe TRBD1 (6 bases). This sequence was found in a middle-aged man who had recovered from COVID-19. Sequencing was done on a sample of peripheral blood. For the CDR3, the DNA is TGCGCCAGCAGCCAGGAAAGGGGGGGTGAGAAACAGAATGAAAAACTGTTTTTT. Protein sequence: CASSQERGGEKQNEKLFF.